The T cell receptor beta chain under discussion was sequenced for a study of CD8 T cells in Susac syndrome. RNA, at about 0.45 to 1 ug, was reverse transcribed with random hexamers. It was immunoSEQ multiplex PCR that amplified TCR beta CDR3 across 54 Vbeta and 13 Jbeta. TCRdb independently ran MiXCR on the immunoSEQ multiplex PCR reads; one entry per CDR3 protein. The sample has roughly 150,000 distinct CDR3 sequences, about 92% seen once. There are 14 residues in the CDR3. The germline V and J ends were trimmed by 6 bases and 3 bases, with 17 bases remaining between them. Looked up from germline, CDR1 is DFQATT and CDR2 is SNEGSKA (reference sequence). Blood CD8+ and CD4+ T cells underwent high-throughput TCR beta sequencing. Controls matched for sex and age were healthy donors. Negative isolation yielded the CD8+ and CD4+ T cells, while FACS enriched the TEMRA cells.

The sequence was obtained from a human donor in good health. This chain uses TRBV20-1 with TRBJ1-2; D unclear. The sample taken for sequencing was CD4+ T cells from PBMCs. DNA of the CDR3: TGCAGTGCCACCCCCTGGGCTGTGGACTATGGCTACACCTTC. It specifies CSATPWAVDYGYTF.